The sample holds a few counts of the clone carrying this T cell receptor beta chain. Its antigen remains unidentified. Germline CDR1 reads SEHNR; CDR2 reads FQNEAQ (reference sequence). The CDR3 has 16 amino acids. This sample is part of a study of blood T cells in healthy people across ages. Study-wide findings and caveats: It was the long-lived donors that had more naive CD4+ cells and higher diversity than aged donors. Age showed a roughly linear inverse relationship with TCR beta diversity per million T cells.

Isolation of PBMCs gave at least 7 million cells per sample. With a J-beta primer mix and a sample-barcoded 5' primer, a second PCR ran 7 to 11 cycles. TCRdb analysed the 5' RACE reads with MiXCR anew, one entry per CDR3 protein. The sample yields 630,000 or so distinct CDR3 sequences, about 28% seen once. The sequencing input was blood. The chain carries TRBV7-9 and TRBJ2-1; the D gene could be TRBD1 or TRBD2 (6 bases each). The J call is uncertain, as TRBJ2-7 better fits the DNA end. The receptor comes from a woman of 80 years or more in good health. CDR3 loop: CASSLARTGRYNEQYF. CDR3 DNA sequence: TGTGCCAGCAGCTTAGCGCGAACAGGGAGGTACAATGAGCAGTACTTC.